The source of this T cell receptor beta chain is a study of blood T cell repertoires in COVID-19. About the study: Samples taken during acute and convalescent COVID-19 were collected in the United States, Italy and Spain.

The authors' processing: Reference gene primers were amplified, and this amplification served to estimate nucleated cell counts. Clones were read by immunoSEQ multiplex PCR, and TCRdb kept only the in-frame ones, dropping some. V, J and clone size are those of that table, while D and trimming were read from the DNA. The data contain about 250,000 clones, approximately 84% of them singletons. Trimming shortened V by 0 bases and J by 0 bases, and 7 bases separated the two germline ends. Germline CDR1 is SGDLS and CDR2 is YYNGEE. This CDR3 region has 14 residues. Participants came from about 24 US areas, aged roughly 18 to 89 years. Assignment of participants to cohorts was predicated upon participant-reported clinical history.

The chain links TRBV9 to TRBJ2-7; no definite D call. The sequence was obtained from a man aged 35 to 55 who had recovered from COVID-19. Input material: PBMCs or T cells enriched from blood (not recorded which). The CDR3 loop is CASSVVGGSYEQYF. Here the CDR3 DNA reads TGTGCCAGCAGCGTAGTTGGCGGCTCCTACGAGCAGTACTTC.